The TCR beta chain described here comes from a study of cytomegalovirus exposure and HLA in healthy donors. Notes on this clone: Its antigen remains unknown.

Germline-derived CDR1 and CDR2 are SGHRS and YFSETQ. V lost 4 bases to trimming and J lost 1 base; unmatched junction nucleotides: 6. The CDR3 consists of 15 residues. With 60 Vbeta and 13 Jbeta primers, the PCR was carried out. The assay was immunoSEQ multiplex PCR, and TCRdb's table has in-frame clones only and misses some. This table lists fewer than 150,000 clones. The study's findings and limits: CMV serostatus was the sole immune exposure information available.

The rearrangement uses TRBV5-1 and TRBJ1-1, with 8 bases lining up with TRBD1. The origin of this receptor is a man in his forties in good health and CMV-seronegative. The specimen was PBMCs. DNA for the CDR3: TGCGCCAGCAGCACTGGACAGGGAGGGAACACTGAAGCTTTCTTT. As protein: CASSTGQGGNTEAFF.